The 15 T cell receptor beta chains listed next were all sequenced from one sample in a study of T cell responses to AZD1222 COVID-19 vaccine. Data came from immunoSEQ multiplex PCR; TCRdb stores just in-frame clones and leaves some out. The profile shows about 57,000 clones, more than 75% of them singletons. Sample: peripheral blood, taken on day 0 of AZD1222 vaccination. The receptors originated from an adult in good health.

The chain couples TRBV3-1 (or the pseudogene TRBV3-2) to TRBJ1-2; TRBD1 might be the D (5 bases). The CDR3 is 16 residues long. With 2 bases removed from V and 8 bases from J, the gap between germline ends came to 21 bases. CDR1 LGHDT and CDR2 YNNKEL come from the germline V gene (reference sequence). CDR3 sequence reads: CASSQIQGNWASGYTF. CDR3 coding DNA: TGTGCCAGCAGCCAAATTCAGGGAAATTGGGCTTCGGGCTACACCTTC.

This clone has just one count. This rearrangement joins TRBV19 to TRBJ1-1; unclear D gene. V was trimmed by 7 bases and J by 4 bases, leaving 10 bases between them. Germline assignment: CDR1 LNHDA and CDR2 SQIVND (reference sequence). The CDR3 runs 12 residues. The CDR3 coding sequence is TGTGCCAGTAACCACCCGGCCACTGAAGCTTTCTTT. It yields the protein CASNHPATEAFF.

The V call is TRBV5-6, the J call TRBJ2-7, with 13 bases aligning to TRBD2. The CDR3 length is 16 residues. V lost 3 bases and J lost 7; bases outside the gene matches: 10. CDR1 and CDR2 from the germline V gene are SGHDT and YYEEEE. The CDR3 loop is CASSSFGLAGAGEQYF. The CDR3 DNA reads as TGTGCCAGCAGCTCATTTGGACTAGCGGGAGCCGGGGAGCAGTACTTC.

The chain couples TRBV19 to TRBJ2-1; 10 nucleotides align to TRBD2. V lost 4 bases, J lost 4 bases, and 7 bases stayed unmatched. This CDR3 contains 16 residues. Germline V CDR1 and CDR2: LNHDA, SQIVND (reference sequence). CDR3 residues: CASSTSSGSQYNEQFF. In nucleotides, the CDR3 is TGTGCCAGTAGTACATCTAGCGGGAGCCAGTACAATGAGCAGTTCTTC.

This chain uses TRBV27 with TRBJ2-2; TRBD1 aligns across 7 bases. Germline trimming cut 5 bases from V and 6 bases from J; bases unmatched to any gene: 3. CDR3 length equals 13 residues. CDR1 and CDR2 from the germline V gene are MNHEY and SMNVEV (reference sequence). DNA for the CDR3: TGTGCCAGCAGTGAACAGGGGCCCGGGGAGCTGTTTTTT. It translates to CASSEQGPGELFF.

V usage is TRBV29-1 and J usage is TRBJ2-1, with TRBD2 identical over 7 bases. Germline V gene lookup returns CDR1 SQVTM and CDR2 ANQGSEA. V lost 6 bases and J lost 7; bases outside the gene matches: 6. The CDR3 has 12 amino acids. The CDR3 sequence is CSVKAGGNEQFF. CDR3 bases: TGCAGCGTAAAGGCCGGGGGGAATGAGCAGTTCTTC.

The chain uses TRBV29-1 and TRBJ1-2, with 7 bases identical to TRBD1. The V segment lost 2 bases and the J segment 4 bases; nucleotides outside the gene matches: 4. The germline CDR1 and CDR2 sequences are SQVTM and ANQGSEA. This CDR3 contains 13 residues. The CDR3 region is CSVEQGEGYGYTF. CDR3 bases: TGCAGCGTTGAACAGGGGGAGGGCTATGGCTACACCTTC.

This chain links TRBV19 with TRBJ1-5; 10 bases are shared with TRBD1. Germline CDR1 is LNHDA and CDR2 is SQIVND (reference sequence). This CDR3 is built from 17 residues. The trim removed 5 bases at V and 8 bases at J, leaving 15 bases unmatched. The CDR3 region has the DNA TGTGCCAGTAGTTACCCTATGAGACAGGGGGCGTTTGAGCCCCAGCATTTT. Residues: CASSYPMRQGAFEPQHF.

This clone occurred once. DNA of the CDR3: TGTGCCAGCAGTTACGGCCCCTATGGCTACACCTTC. This codes for CASSYGPYGYTF. The V and J genes are TRBV6-5 and TRBJ1-2; no reliable D call. Trimming stripped 2 bases from V and 4 bases from J, with 5 bases between. The CDR3 runs 12 residues. Germline-derived CDR1 and CDR2 are MNHEY and SVGAGI.

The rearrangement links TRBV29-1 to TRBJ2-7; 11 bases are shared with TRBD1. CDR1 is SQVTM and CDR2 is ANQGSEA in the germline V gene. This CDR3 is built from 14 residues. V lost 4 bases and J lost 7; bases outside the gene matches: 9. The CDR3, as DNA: TGCAGCGTTGTTCTTGGGACAGGGGGTTGGGAGCAGTACTTC. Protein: CSVVLGTGGWEQYF.

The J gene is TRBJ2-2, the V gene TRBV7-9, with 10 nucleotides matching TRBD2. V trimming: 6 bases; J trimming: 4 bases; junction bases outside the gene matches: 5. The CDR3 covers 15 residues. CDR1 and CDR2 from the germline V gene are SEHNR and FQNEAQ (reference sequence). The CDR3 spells CASSLSGRVTGELFF. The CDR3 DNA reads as TGTGCCAGCAGTTTGAGCGGGAGGGTCACCGGGGAGCTGTTTTTT.

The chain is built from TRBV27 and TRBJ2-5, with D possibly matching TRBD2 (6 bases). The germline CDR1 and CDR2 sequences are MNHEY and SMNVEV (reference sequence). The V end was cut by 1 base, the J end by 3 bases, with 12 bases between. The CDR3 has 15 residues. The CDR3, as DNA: TGTGCCAGCAGTTTATGGGGGGAGAAGGAAGAGACCCAGTACTTC. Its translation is CASSLWGEKEETQYF.

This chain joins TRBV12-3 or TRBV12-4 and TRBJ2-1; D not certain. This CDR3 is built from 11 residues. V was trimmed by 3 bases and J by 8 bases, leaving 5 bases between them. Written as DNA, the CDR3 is TGTGCCAGCAGTTTCTTACATGAGCAGTTCTTC. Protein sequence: CASSFLHEQFF.

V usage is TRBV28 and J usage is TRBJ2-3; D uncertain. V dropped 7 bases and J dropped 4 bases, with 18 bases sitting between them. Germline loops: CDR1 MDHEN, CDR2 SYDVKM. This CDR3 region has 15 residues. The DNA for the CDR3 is TGTGCCAGCAACAAGCGAATAAGTGGGGCAGATACGCAGTATTTT. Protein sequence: CASNKRISGADTQYF.

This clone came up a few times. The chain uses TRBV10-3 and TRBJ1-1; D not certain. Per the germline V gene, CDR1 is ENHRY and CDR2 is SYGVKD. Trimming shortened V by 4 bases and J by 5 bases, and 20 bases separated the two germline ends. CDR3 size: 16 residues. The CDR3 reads CAISVGANVVGTEAFF. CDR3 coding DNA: TGTGCCATCAGTGTGGGCGCGAATGTAGTGGGAACTGAAGCTTTCTTT.